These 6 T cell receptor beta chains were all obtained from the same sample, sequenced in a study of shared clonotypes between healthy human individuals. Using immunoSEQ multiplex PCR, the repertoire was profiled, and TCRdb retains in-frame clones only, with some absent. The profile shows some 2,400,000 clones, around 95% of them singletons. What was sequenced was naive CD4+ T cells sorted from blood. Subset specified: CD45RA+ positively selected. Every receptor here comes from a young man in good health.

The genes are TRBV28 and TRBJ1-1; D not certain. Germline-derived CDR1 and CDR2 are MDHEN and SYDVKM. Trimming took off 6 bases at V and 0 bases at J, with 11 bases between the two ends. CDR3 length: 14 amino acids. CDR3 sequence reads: CASSPTRVNTEAFF. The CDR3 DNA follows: TGTGCCAGCAGCCCGACACGGGTGAACACTGAAGCTTTCTTT.

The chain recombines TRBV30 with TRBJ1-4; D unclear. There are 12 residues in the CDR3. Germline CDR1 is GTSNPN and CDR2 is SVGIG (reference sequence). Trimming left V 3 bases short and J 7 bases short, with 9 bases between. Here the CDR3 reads CAWSRTGEKLFF. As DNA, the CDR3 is TGTGCCTGGAGCAGGACGGGTGAAAAACTGTTTTTT.

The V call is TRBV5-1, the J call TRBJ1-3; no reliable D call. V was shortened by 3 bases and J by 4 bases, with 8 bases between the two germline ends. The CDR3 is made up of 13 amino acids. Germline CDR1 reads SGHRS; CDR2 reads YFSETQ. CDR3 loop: CASSSDSGNTIYF. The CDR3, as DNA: TGCGCCAGCAGCTCCGATTCGGGAAACACCATATATTTT.

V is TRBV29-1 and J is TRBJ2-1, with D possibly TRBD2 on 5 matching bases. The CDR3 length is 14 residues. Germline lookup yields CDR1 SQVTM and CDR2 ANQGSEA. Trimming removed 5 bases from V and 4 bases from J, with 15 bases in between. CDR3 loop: CSVSRGNGYNEQFF. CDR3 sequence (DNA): TGCAGCGTTAGTAGAGGGAATGGGTACAATGAGCAGTTCTTC.

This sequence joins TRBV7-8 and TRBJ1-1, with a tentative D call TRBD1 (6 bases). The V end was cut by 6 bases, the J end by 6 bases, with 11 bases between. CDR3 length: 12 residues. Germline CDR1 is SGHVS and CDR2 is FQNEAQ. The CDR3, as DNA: TGTGCCAGCAGAGCCAGGGGCCCTGAAGCTTTCTTT. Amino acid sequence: CASRARGPEAFF.

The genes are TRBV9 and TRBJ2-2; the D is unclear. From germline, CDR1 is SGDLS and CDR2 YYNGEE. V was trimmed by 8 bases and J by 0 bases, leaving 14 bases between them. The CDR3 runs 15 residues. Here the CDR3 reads CASLTFGPNTGELFF. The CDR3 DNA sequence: TGTGCCAGTCTGACATTTGGCCCGAACACCGGGGAGCTGTTTTTT. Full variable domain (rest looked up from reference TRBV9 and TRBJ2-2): DSGVTQTPKHLITATGQRVTLRCSPRSGDLSVYWYQQSLDQGLQFLIQYYNGEERAKGNILERFSAQQFPDLHSELNLSSLELGDSALYFCASLTFGPNTGELFFGEGSRLTVL.